This T cell receptor (beta chain) is from a study of shared clonotypes between healthy human individuals. The split of CD4+ cells yielded CD45RA+ naive and CD45RA-negative memory subsets. General study points: Rarefaction demonstrated incomplete sorted-subset sequencing despite large depth. Generally, naive subsets (rather than memory subsets) showed larger estimated richness. The sharing of 5% to 5.5% of naive CD4 clonotypes was seen across a few donors.

On this clone: Its cognate antigen is unknown.

Assay: immunoSEQ multiplex PCR; the TCRdb copy retains only in-frame clones and omits some. This sample has around 700,000 clones, with 60% to 75% found just once. The sequenced material came from memory CD4+ T cells sorted from blood. Subset noted: CD45RA-negative fraction. This sequence was found in a young woman in good health.

CDR3 sequence (DNA): TGTGCCACCCTACCGTCAGGGGGGAATCAGCCCCAGCATTTT. Its translation: CATLPSGGNQPQHF. The chain couples TRBV6-1 to TRBJ1-5, with 7 bases aligning to TRBD1. There are 14 residues in the CDR3. The J segment lost 4 bases and the V segment lost 10 bases, leaving 10 bases of the junction unmatched. Germline V gene data show CDR1 as MNHNS and CDR2 as SASEGT.